This T cell receptor (beta chain) was obtained from a study of blood T cell repertoires in COVID-19 (dated by TCRdb to 2018 to 2021). Some background on the complete study: Collaborator samples came from the United States, Italy and Spain and covered acute and convalescent phases of COVID-19. The material from the prospective study consisted of cDNA or gDNA derived from T cells, B-cell-depleted T cells, or PBMCs. Subjects who had been exposed to COVID-19, were actively infected with it, or had recovered from it provided the deeply sampled blood TCRbeta repertoires that made up the dataset. A freely available public database, intended as a resource for researchers studying the immune response to SARS-CoV-2, is where the repertoires were released. The samples were drawn from two sources: the first 160 participants of the ongoing ImmuneRACE study, and over 950 subjects contributed by 6 global collaborators. Sample metadata almost always included a de-identified subject ID, COVID-19 status, age in years and sex. Where HLA class I and class II types were available, the types were taken from metadata supplied by the sample provider, not from assay-based typing.

Enrolling through a virtual design, the prospective study's participants ranged in age from roughly 18 to 89 years and lived across 24 United States geographic areas. In the prospective study, cohorts were assigned on the basis of participant-reported clinical history obtained from a screening survey and a study questionnaire. Recovered participants in ImmuneRACE Cohort 3 were defined by two consecutive negative NP/OP PCR tests, clearance by a healthcare professional, or resolution of symptoms. In the prospective study, mobile phlebotomists collected whole blood, serum and a nasopharyngeal or oropharyngeal swab from each participant. Participants in the prospective study had the option to provide additional blood draws and questionnaires over an approximately 2-month period. Prospective study blood samples were shipped either frozen or at room temperature before DNA extraction. Concerning this clone itself: Its antigen is not yet known. No clone much larger than this one lies a single base away; base qualities are absent.

Looking up the germline V gene yields CDR1 SGHAT and CDR2 FQNNGV. V and J lose 7 bases and 6 bases, and a span of 13 bases separates them. Including cysteine and phenylalanine, the CDR3 has 13 amino acids. Here the CDR3 DNA is all that survives: 39 bases in frame from base 1. The paper as a whole reports these results and caveats: How much clinical and demographic metadata was included differed by source and by participant, and the metadata was provided uncurated.

The immunoSEQ Assay, a bias-controlled multiplex PCR, was used to amplify TCRbeta CDR3 regions from genomic DNA. The authors' pipeline ran thus. The number of nucleated cells in each sample was estimated by amplification of reference gene primers within the assay. To quantify the absolute abundance of each unique TCRbeta CDR3 rearrangement, sequence reads were collapsed and filtered. For each sample, productive Simpson clonality was calculated by taking the square root of Simpson's diversity index across productive rearrangements. TCRdb holds this immuneACCESS table with in-frame rearrangements only. Some clones are missing; in checked studies, unresolved V genes explain under half, and the rest has no known cause. D and trimming come from the DNA, and the V and J calls and clone size come from that table. The sample table records about 190,000 clones; approximately 84% of these occur just once. The ten largest clonotypes hold roughly 3.2% of the sample.

The clonotype originates from a woman younger than 45 who had recovered from COVID-19. The sequencing input was PBMCs or T cells enriched from blood (not recorded which). The chain is assembled from TRBV11-2 and TRBJ2-1; a tentative D call is TRBD2 (6 bases match). The sequenced DNA: TGTGCCAGCACGAAACCTAGCGTCAATGAGCAGTTCTTC. This gives the protein CASTKPSVNEQFF.